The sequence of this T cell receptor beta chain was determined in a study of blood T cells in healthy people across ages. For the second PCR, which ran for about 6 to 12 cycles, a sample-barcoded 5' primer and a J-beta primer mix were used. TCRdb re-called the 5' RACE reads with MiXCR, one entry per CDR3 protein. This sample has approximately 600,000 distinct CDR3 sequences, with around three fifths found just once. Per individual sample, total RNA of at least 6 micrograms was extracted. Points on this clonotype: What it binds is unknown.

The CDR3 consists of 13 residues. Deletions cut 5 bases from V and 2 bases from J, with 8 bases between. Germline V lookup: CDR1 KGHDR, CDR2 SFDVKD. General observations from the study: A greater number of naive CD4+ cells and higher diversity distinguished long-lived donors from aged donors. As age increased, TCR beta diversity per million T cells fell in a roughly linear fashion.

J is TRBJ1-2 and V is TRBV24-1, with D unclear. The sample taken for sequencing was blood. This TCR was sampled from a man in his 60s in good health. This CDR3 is CATSGGWNYGYTF. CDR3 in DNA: TGTGCCACCAGTGGCGGGTGGAACTATGGCTACACCTTC.